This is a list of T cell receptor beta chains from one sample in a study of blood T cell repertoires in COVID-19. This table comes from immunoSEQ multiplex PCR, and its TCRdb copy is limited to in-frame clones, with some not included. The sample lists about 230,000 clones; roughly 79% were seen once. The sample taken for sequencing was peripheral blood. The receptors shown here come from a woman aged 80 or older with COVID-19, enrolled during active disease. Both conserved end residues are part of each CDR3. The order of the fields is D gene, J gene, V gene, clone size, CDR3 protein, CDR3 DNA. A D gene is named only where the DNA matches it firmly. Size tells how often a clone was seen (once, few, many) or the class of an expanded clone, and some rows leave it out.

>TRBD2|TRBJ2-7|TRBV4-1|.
CASSQMPGLAGGGPHEQYF
TGCGCCAGCAGCCAAATGCCGGGACTAGCGGGAGGGGGGCCGCACGAGCAGTACTTC
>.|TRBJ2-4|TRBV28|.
CASSFGQGLTKNIQYF
TGTGCCAGCAGTTTTGGGCAGGGTTTAACCAAAAACATTCAGTACTTC
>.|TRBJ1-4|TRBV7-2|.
CASSKGRGEKLFF
TGTGCCAGCAGCAAAGGACGGGGTGAAAAACTGTTTTTT
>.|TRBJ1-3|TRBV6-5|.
CASIGGRENTIYF
TGTGCCAGCATAGGAGGGAGGGAAAACACCATATATTTT
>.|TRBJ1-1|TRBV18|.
CASSPPKQNTEAFF
TGTGCCAGCTCACCACCGAAACAGAACACTGAAGCTTTCTTT
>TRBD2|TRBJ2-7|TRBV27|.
CASRGLAGGSYEQYF
TGTGCCAGCAGAGGACTAGCGGGAGGCTCCTACGAGCAGTACTTC
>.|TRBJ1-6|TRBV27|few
CASSSYREGFDNSPLHF
TGTGCCAGCAGTTCATACAGGGAGGGTTTTGATAATTCACCCCTCCACTTT
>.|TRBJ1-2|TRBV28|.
CASSLGGAQGGYTF
TGTGCCAGCAGTTTGGGGGGGGCGCAGGGTGGCTACACCTTC
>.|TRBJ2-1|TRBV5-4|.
CASSLARNNEQFF
TGTGCCAGCAGCTTGGCTAGAAACAATGAGCAGTTCTTC
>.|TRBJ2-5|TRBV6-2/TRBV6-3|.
CASSGHRLTGETQYF
TGTGCCAGCAGTGGGCACAGGCTCACGGGAGAGACCCAGTACTTC
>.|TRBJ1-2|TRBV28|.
CASSSGDRRGYGYTF
TGTGCCAGCAGTTCGGGCGACAGGCGCGGCTATGGCTACACCTTC
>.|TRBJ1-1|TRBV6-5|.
CASSSGSWEGEAFF
TGTGCCAGCAGTAGTGGGTCCTGGGAGGGTGAAGCTTTCTTT
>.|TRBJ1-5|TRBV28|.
CASSLLQLNQPQHF
TGTGCCAGCAGTTTATTACAGCTTAATCAGCCCCAGCATTTT